The rows below give T cell receptor beta chains drawn from one sample of a study of cytomegalovirus exposure and HLA in healthy donors. Generated by immunoSEQ multiplex PCR, the TCRdb table keeps only in-frame clones and is missing some. The sample has 150,000 or so clones, over 60% seen once. Sequenced material: PBMCs. The receptors shown here come from a woman aged 25 to 39 in good health and CMV-seropositive. The CDR3 runs from the conserved cysteine through the conserved F or W. D genes are given only for firm matches. Expanded clones are given a class, and other clones once, few, many or no size at all.

cdr3_nt: TGTGCCAGCAGCGCGGGGGTCAGCGGGAGACCCTACGAGCAGTACTTC; cdr3_aa: CASSAGVSGRPYEQYF; clone_size: .; v_call: TRBV2; d_call: TRBD2; j_call: TRBJ2-7
cdr3_nt: TGTGCCAGCAGTTTTGGTCGAACCACCCCTATGAACACTGAAGCTTTCTTT; cdr3_aa: CASSFGRTTPMNTEAFF; clone_size: .; v_call: TRBV28; d_call: .; j_call: TRBJ1-1
cdr3_nt: TGTGCCAGCAGTCAAAGACAGGGGGAAGACACCGGGGAGCTGTTTTTT; cdr3_aa: CASSQRQGEDTGELFF; clone_size: .; v_call: TRBV11-3; d_call: TRBD1; j_call: TRBJ2-2
cdr3_nt: TGTGCCAGCAGCTTAGGAGGGGCGGGAGTCCCCTACGAGCAGTACTTC; cdr3_aa: CASSLGGAGVPYEQYF; clone_size: .; v_call: TRBV11-2; d_call: TRBD2; j_call: TRBJ2-7
cdr3_nt: TGTGCCAGCAGTTATACAGGGGCCGAGCAGTACTTC; cdr3_aa: CASSYTGAEQYF; clone_size: .; v_call: TRBV2; d_call: TRBD1; j_call: TRBJ2-7
cdr3_nt: TGTGCCAGCTGGGGGGGGACGGCCAACACTGAAGCTTTCTTT; cdr3_aa: CASWGGTANTEAFF; clone_size: .; v_call: TRBV2; d_call: .; j_call: TRBJ1-1
cdr3_nt: TGTGCCAGCTCACCCGGACAGGTGAACACTGAAGCTTTCTTT; cdr3_aa: CASSPGQVNTEAFF; clone_size: .; v_call: TRBV18; d_call: TRBD1; j_call: TRBJ1-1
cdr3_nt: TGTGCCAGCAGTTTACAGGGGTGGGATGAAAAACTGTTTTTT; cdr3_aa: CASSLQGWDEKLFF; clone_size: .; v_call: TRBV28; d_call: .; j_call: TRBJ1-4
cdr3_nt: TGCGCCAGCAGCCAAGAAGCAGGGTTCCCCGGGGAGCTGTTTTTT; cdr3_aa: CASSQEAGFPGELFF; clone_size: .; v_call: TRBV4-1; d_call: .; j_call: TRBJ2-2
cdr3_nt: TGTGCCAGCAGTGAAGCGCTTCAACAGGGTAGCGGCTACACCTTC; cdr3_aa: CASSEALQQGSGYTF; clone_size: few; v_call: TRBV6-1; d_call: .; j_call: TRBJ1-2
cdr3_nt: TGCGCCAGCAGAGAGAGGACAGGGAACTCACCCCTCCACTTT; cdr3_aa: CASRERTGNSPLHF; clone_size: once; v_call: TRBV10-2; d_call: TRBD1; j_call: TRBJ1-6
cdr3_nt: TGTGCCATCAGCCCCGCTGGGACAGGAAACGATCGGGGTACTGATGCTTTCTTT; cdr3_aa: CAISPAGTGNDRGTDAFF; clone_size: .; v_call: TRBV10-3; d_call: TRBD1; j_call: TRBJ1-1
cdr3_nt: TGTGCCAGCAGCCGTTCTACAGGAAGCTACTTC; cdr3_aa: CASSRSTGSYF; clone_size: .; v_call: TRBV28; d_call: .; j_call: TRBJ2-7
cdr3_nt: TGTGCCAGCACGGGGACAACTTCTGGGGCCAACGTCCTGACTTTC; cdr3_aa: CASTGTTSGANVLTF; clone_size: .; v_call: TRBV27; d_call: .; j_call: TRBJ2-6